These 29 T cell receptor beta chains came from one sample sequenced in a study of human T cells and chemical hapten exposure. Via MiXCR, TCRdb re-called the RACE reads, giving one row per CDR3 protein. The sample lists around 190,000 distinct CDR3 sequences; about a fifth were seen once. The time point: patch test 1, 2 weeks after DPC sensitization. Indicated treatment: therapeutic diphenylcyclopropenone sensitization with weekly scalp DPC. The specimen comprised whole blood, sampled in connection with sensitization to the hapten diphenylcyclopropenone (DPC). All receptors come from a woman in her fifties or sixties with alopecia areata. Some clones in this sample may be carry-over from other donors' samples.

The DNA for the CDR3 is TGTGCCAGCAGCCCCGGCCCCTCCCCCCTAGGACAGGGAGGGACTGAAGCTTTCTTT. The encoded protein is CASSPGPSPLGQGGTEAFF. V usage is TRBV6-6 and J usage is TRBJ1-1, with TRBD1 matching over 8 bases. The CDR3 consists of 19 residues. V shed 6 bases and J 5 bases; nucleotides not matched to a gene: 23. CDR1 and CDR2 (germline): MNHNY, SVGAGI (reference sequence).

There are a few counts of this clonotype. The chain employs TRBV2 and TRBJ2-3; 8 nucleotides align to TRBD2. The length of the CDR3 is 18 residues. The ends lost 10 bases at V and 2 bases at J; junction bases unmatched: 20. Per germline, CDR1 SNHLY and CDR2 FYNNEI. The CDR3 loop is CAILRTSGGNTYTDTQYF. Written as DNA, the CDR3 is TGTGCCATCCTGAGAACTAGCGGAGGGAATACTTACACAGATACGCAGTATTTT.

V and J are TRBV12-3 or TRBV12-4 and TRBJ1-6; 7 bases line up with TRBD1. The V and J ends lost 3 bases and 9 bases, in that order; junction bases with no gene match: 8. This CDR3 is built from 15 residues. The CDR3 coding sequence is TGTGCCAGCAGTTTCGGTAGACAGGGTGGTTCACCCCTCCACTTT. It specifies CASSFGRQGGSPLHF.

In this sample, this clonotype turned up a few times. V and J are TRBV3-1 and TRBJ2-2; D gene ambiguous. This CDR3 contains 12 residues. Per germline, CDR1 LGHDT and CDR2 YNNKEL (reference sequence). Trimming took 4 bases from V and 7 from J, leaving 7 bases between them. The CDR3 spells CASSPDGGELFF. In DNA form, the CDR3 reads TGTGCCAGCAGCCCAGACGGCGGGGAGCTGTTTTTT.

This clonotype was detected a few times. The chain carries TRBV6-2 or TRBV6-3 and TRBJ2-1, with D uncertain. Germline V gene lookup returns CDR1 MNHEY and CDR2 SVGEGT. The V end lost 9 bases, the J end lost 10 bases, and 16 bases lay between the germline ends. CDR3 length: 12 amino acids. CDR3: CASRELGREQFF. CDR3 DNA sequence: TGTGCCAGTCGAGAATTGGGAAGGGAGCAGTTCTTC.

This clonotype turned up a few times. The J gene is TRBJ2-1, the V gene TRBV19; no firm D call. V lost 0 bases and J 9 bases, leaving 18 bases between the germline ends. Germline CDR1 and CDR2: LNHDA and SQIVND (reference sequence). The CDR3 is 16 amino acids. The CDR3 bases are TGTGCCAGTAGTATAGATAAAACGGTCCTATCCGGTGAGCAGTTCTTC. Translated: CASSIDKTVLSGEQFF.

V usage is TRBV18 and J usage is TRBJ1-2, with 7 positions matching TRBD1. Unmatched junction bases numbered 7, after V lost 2 bases and J lost 4 bases. CDR1 and CDR2 from the germline V gene are KGHSH and LQKENI. The CDR3 consists of 15 residues. The CDR3 coding sequence is TGTGCCAGCTCACCATCATTACAGGGGAGCTATGGCTACACCTTC. This translates into CASSPSLQGSYGYTF.

This chain connects TRBV7-2 to TRBJ2-2; perhaps TRBD1 as D (6 bases). Germline CDR1 SGHTA, CDR2 FQGNSA. The CDR3 is made up of 16 amino acids. V was clipped by 5 bases and J by 6 bases, with 19 bases between them. The CDR3 DNA reads as TGTGCCAGCAGCCCCAAAGCAGGGGCTCCGCCCGGGGAGCTGTTTTTT. Its protein product is CASSPKAGAPPGELFF.

The chain carries TRBV20-1 and TRBJ2-7; 8 bases match TRBD2. The CDR3 has 15 residues. Germline V gene data show CDR1 as DFQATT and CDR2 as SNEGSKA (reference sequence). J lost 4 bases, V lost 0 bases, and 8 bases had no gene match. The CDR3 sequence: CSARETGGPRYEQYF. The CDR3 bases are TGCAGTGCTAGAGAGACGGGAGGGCCTAGGTACGAGCAGTACTTC.

This clonotype was detected only a few times. V usage is TRBV5-1 and J usage is TRBJ2-1; D is ambiguous. The CDR3 runs to 13 residues. V lost 0 bases and J 12 bases, leaving 13 bases between the germline ends. Germline-derived CDR1 and CDR2 are SGHRS and YFSETQ. The chain's CDR3 is CASSLVGPGVQFF. The CDR3 DNA reads TGCGCCAGCAGCTTGGTTGGTCCGGGTGTGCAGTTCTTC.

This clonotype showed up many times. The chain has TRBV12-3 or TRBV12-4 and TRBJ1-1; D gene uncertain. This CDR3 has 11 amino acids. Between the trimmed V and J ends, which lost 4 bases and 4 bases, there was a span of 4 bases. CDR3 sequence: CASSYSTEAFF. CDR3 nucleotides: TGTGCCAGCAGTTATTCCACTGAAGCTTTCTTT.

This clonotype has only a few counts. This sequence joins TRBV6-5 and TRBJ1-2; 10 nucleotides align to TRBD1. The CDR3 spans 14 residues. V lost 6 bases and J lost 7; bases outside the gene matches: 8. Germline-derived CDR1 and CDR2 are MNHEY and SVGAGI. Here the CDR3 reads CASSLGTGVTGYTF. The CDR3 nucleotides read TGTGCCAGCAGCCTAGGGACAGGGGTGACTGGCTACACCTTC.

This clonotype was counted between two and nine times. The chain couples TRBV12-3 or TRBV12-4 to TRBJ1-1; D ambiguous. There are 12 residues in the CDR3. Trimming stripped 8 bases from V and 4 bases from J, with 11 bases between. Written as DNA, the CDR3 is TGTGCCAGCGGGAGGGTGTTCACTGAAGCTTTCTTT. It translates to CASGRVFTEAFF.

V is TRBV5-4 and J is TRBJ2-1; 8 bases match TRBD2. The trim removed 3 bases at V and 7 bases at J, leaving 9 bases unmatched. Germline V gene data show CDR1 as SGHNT and CDR2 as YYREEE (reference sequence). CDR3 length: 15 residues. This CDR3 is CASSYGTREANEQFF. The CDR3 DNA reads TGTGCCAGCAGCTACGGGACTAGAGAGGCAAATGAGCAGTTCTTC.

The CDR3 sequence: CSVEPAGQGGRETQYF. CDR3 nucleotide sequence: TGCAGCGTTGAACCAGCGGGACAGGGTGGCCGAGAGACCCAGTACTTC. The chain has TRBV29-1 and TRBJ2-5, with TRBD1 matching 9 bases. The ends lost 2 bases at V and 4 bases at J; junction bases unmatched: 11. Germline lookup yields CDR1 SQVTM and CDR2 ANQGSEA. CDR3 length equals 16 residues.

This clonotype appeared a few times. This rearrangement joins TRBV28 to TRBJ1-1, with D unresolved. V lost 8 bases, J lost 1 base, and 11 bases lay in between. CDR1 and CDR2 from the germline V gene are MDHEN and SYDVKM. CDR3 length: 13 amino acids. CDR3 amino acids: CASWIQENTEAFF. For the CDR3, the DNA is TGTGCCAGCTGGATCCAGGAGAACACTGAAGCTTTCTTT. The complete variable domain, with remaining parts taken from reference TRBV28 and TRBJ1-1, reads DVKVTQSSRYLVKRTGEKVFLECVQDMDHENMFWYRQDPGLGLRLIYFSYDVKMKEKGDIPEGYSVSREKKERFSLILESASTNQTSMYLCASWIQENTEAFFGQGTRLTVV.

The chain combines TRBV5-1 with TRBJ1-6, with D uncertain. Deletions cut 0 bases from V and 9 bases from J, with 10 bases between. The CDR3 runs to 14 residues. Germline V lookup: CDR1 SGHRS, CDR2 YFSETQ. The CDR3 reads CASSLAKSSSPLHF. In DNA form, the CDR3 reads TGCGCCAGCAGCTTGGCCAAGTCGTCTTCACCCCTCCACTTT.

This clonotype was seen more than once but under ten times. The chain carries TRBV11-1 and TRBJ1-1; D gene uncertain. The germline V gene encodes CDR1 SGHAT and CDR2 FQDESV (reference sequence). This CDR3 has 16 residues. V shed 5 bases and J shed 5 bases, with 21 bases lying between them. The CDR3 nucleotides are TGTGCCAGCAGCCACGAATACAGACCGATAGGGACTGAAGCTTTCTTT. The encoded protein is CASSHEYRPIGTEAFF.

This clonotype was counted between two and nine times. V is TRBV5-4 and J is TRBJ2-3; 14 bases line up with TRBD2. The CDR3 spans 20 residues. Germline loops: CDR1 SGHNT, CDR2 YYREEE (reference sequence). V lost 4 bases, J lost 5 bases, and 18 bases stayed unmatched. CDR3 region: CASSRGTSGRVRQGEDTQYF. CDR3 coding DNA: TGTGCCAGCAGCCGTGGGACTAGCGGGAGAGTCAGGCAGGGGGAAGATACGCAGTATTTT.

The chain is built from TRBV5-4 and TRBJ2-3; 10 bases line up with TRBD2. Trimming cost V 4 bases and J 2 bases; bases outside gene matches: 10. CDR1 and CDR2 (germline): SGHNT, YYREEE (reference sequence). The CDR3 covers 17 residues. CDR3 sequence reads: CASSPGGSGRNTDTQYF. The CDR3, as DNA: TGTGCCAGCAGCCCCGGTGGTAGCGGGAGGAACACAGATACGCAGTATTTT.

This clonotype has ten or more counts. The chain recombines TRBV11-1 with TRBJ2-3, with 8 bases aligning to TRBD1. Per germline, CDR1 SGHAT and CDR2 FQDESV (reference sequence). The CDR3 has 15 amino acids. Trimming at V came to 5 bases and at J to 2 bases, leaving 6 bases not matched to a gene. CDR3 residues: CASSPGQGFTDTQYF. The CDR3 DNA sequence: TGTGCCAGCAGCCCTGGACAGGGCTTCACAGATACGCAGTATTTT. Variable domain in full (rest from reference TRBV11-1 and TRBJ2-3): EAEVAQSPRYKITEKSQAVAFWCDPISGHATLYWYRQILGQGPELLVQFQDESVVDDSQLPKDRFSAERLKGVDSTLKIQPAELGDSAMYLCASSPGQGFTDTQYFGPGTRLTVL.

This clonotype was seen only a few times. The chain carries TRBV27 and TRBJ1-2; 7 bases line up with TRBD1. Per the germline V gene, CDR1 is MNHEY and CDR2 is SMNVEV (reference sequence). This CDR3 is built from 16 residues. J gave up 0 bases and V 7 bases, and 11 bases lay outside the gene matches. DNA for the CDR3: TGTGCCAGCAAGCCAGACAGGGCTTCATCTAACTATGGCTACACCTTC. This codes for CASKPDRASSNYGYTF.

J is TRBJ2-7 and V is TRBV14; TRBD2 might be the D (6 bases). With 5 bases removed from V and 3 bases from J, the gap between germline ends came to 11 bases. Germline values: CDR1 SGHDN, CDR2 FVKESK. The CDR3 is 13 residues long. CDR3 in amino acids: CASSTRDFYEQYF. The CDR3 DNA is TGTGCCAGCAGCACCCGGGACTTCTACGAGCAGTACTTC. Filled out from reference TRBV14 and TRBJ2-7, the complete variable domain reads EAGVTQFPSHSVIEKGQTVTLRCDPISGHDNLYWYRRVMGKEIKFLLHFVKESKQDESGMPNNRFLAERTGGTYSTLKVQPAELEDSGVYFCASSTRDFYEQYFGPGTRLTVT.

This chain uses TRBV3-1 with TRBJ2-1; 8 nucleotides match TRBD1. The CDR3 totals 16 residues. Germline CDR1 LGHDT, CDR2 YNNKEL (reference sequence). V was clipped by 4 bases and J by 5 bases; unmatched bases: 10. The CDR3 nucleotides are TGTGCCAGCAGCCGCCTTGGGCAGGGGGCCCACAATGAGCAGTTCTTC. Amino acid sequence: CASSRLGQGAHNEQFF.

This chain uses TRBV29-1 with TRBJ1-4; 10 positions agree with TRBD1. Per germline, CDR1 SQVTM and CDR2 ANQGSEA. The CDR3 length is 13 residues. After removal of 6 bases from V and 14 bases from J, the junction contained 12 bases not matched to a gene. The CDR3 DNA is TGCAGCGTCCTGACAGGGGGCGGTGAGCGTCTGTTTTTT. It codes for CSVLTGGGERLFF.

The J gene is TRBJ2-1, the V gene TRBV29-1; no clear D. Trimming cost V 4 bases and J 10 bases, with 11 bases left between them. The CDR3 loop spans 11 amino acids. CDR1 and CDR2 (germline): SQVTM, ANQGSEA. CDR3 nucleotide sequence: TGCAGCGTTGGGCCCTACGTGGAGCAGTTCTTC. This translates into CSVGPYVEQFF.

The gene calls are TRBV4-2 and TRBJ2-3; D may match TRBD1 or TRBD2 (5 bases each). In germline, CDR1 is LGHNA, CDR2 YNFKEQ. The CDR3 spans 16 residues. Trimming took off 0 bases at V and 2 bases at J, with 12 bases between the two ends. The CDR3 loop is CASSQENGAFTDTQYF. CDR3 sequence (DNA): TGTGCCAGCAGCCAAGAAAACGGGGCGTTCACAGATACGCAGTATTTT.

The table lists this clonotype with a few counts. This sequence joins TRBV6-5 and TRBJ2-7; D possibly matches TRBD1 or TRBD2 (5 bases each). Germline-derived CDR1 and CDR2 are MNHEY and SVGAGI. The CDR3 spans 15 residues. V was shortened by 2 bases and J by 3 bases, with 14 bases between the two germline ends. CDR3 nucleotides: TGTGCCAGCAGTTACCCTGACCGTGGGGGCTACGAGCAGTACTTC. As protein: CASSYPDRGGYEQYF.

This chain connects TRBV2 to TRBJ1-1; 9 nucleotides match TRBD1. Germline V gene lookup returns CDR1 SNHLY and CDR2 FYNNEI. This CDR3 region has 13 residues. J gave up 8 bases and V 5 bases, and 6 bases lay outside the gene matches. The CDR3 DNA sequence: TGTGCCAGCAGTACAGGGGGCGGAACCGAAGCTTTCTTT. As protein: CASSTGGGTEAFF.